The 30 T cell receptor beta chains below were found in one sample sequenced in a study of T cell repertoires in cytomegalovirus infection (dated by TCRdb to the late 2010s). The instrument given in TCRdb is Illumina HiSeq 1500. The public reads were quality trimmed at Q25 with fastp and then assembled into clones with MiXCR by TCRdb, keeping productive beta chains. When rows share a CDR3 protein, they turn into one entry using the most common DNA and genes. Present in this sample are 200,000 to 300,000 distinct CDR3 sequences, 9.1% of which were seen just once. The ten biggest clones cover about 15% of the sample. The sample was PBMCs. Source of these receptors: a human donor in good health (CMV status not recorded). Some clones in this sample may be carry-over from other donors' samples.

A few counts support this clonotype. V gene TRBV30 combines with J gene TRBJ1-5, with a tentative D call TRBD1 (6 bases). Germline V gene data show CDR1 as GTSNPN and CDR2 as SVGIG (reference sequence). Trimming removed 6 bases from V and 4 bases from J, with 13 bases in between. The CDR3 has 13 amino acids. CDR3 DNA: TGTGCCTGCTCACCGGACAGTAATCAGCCCCAGCATTTT. The encoded protein is CACSPDSNQPQHF.

The chain recombines TRBV2 with TRBJ1-2; a possible D gene is TRBD1 (5 bases). Trimming cost V 9 bases and J 0 bases, with 11 bases left between them. The V gene's germline CDR1 is SNHLY and CDR2 FYNNEI. This CDR3 has 13 residues. Here the CDR3 DNA reads TGTGCCAGTGTCCCGACAGCTAACTATGGCTACACCTTC. Its translation is CASVPTANYGYTF.

In this sample, this clonotype turned up many times. V is TRBV6-2 or TRBV6-3 and J is TRBJ2-7; the D gene is possibly TRBD2 (6 bases). Germline V gene lookup returns CDR1 MNHEY and CDR2 SVGEGT. This CDR3 region has 17 residues. Trimming took off 4 bases at V and 2 bases at J, with 21 bases between the two ends. Written as DNA, the CDR3 is TGTGCCAGCAGTTGGCCGCCGGGACTGGCCGATCCCTACGAGCAGTACTTC. The encoded protein is CASSWPPGLADPYEQYF.

This clonotype turned up a few times. The gene calls are TRBV6-2 or TRBV6-3 and TRBJ2-1; TRBD2 aligns across 13 bases. This CDR3 region has 18 residues. CDR1 MNHEY and CDR2 SVGEGT come from the germline V gene. V was pared by 2 bases and J by 5 bases, with 9 bases of the junction left unmatched. CDR3 protein: CASSYTRTSGSQHNEQFF. DNA of the CDR3: TGTGCCAGCAGTTACACGAGGACTAGCGGGAGTCAGCACAATGAGCAGTTCTTC.

This clonotype was recorded many times. The V call is TRBV7-2, the J call TRBJ2-7, with D possibly being TRBD1 (6 bases). The V end lost 5 bases, the J end lost 2 bases, and 16 bases lay between the germline ends. This CDR3 spans 15 amino acids. Germline V gene data show CDR1 as SGHTA and CDR2 as FQGNSA. The CDR3 is CASSPQGQGPYEQYF. The CDR3 nucleotides are TGTGCCAGCAGCCCGCAGGGGCAAGGCCCCTACGAGCAGTACTTC.

The gene calls are TRBV2 and TRBJ2-2; D possibly uses TRBD1 or TRBD2 (5 bases each). The length of the CDR3 is 14 residues. Germline assignment: CDR1 SNHLY and CDR2 FYNNEI. V was pared by 8 bases and J by 1 base, with 11 bases between. This chain's CDR3 is CASGGQRNTGELFF. The CDR3, as DNA: TGTGCCAGCGGAGGACAACGGAACACCGGGGAGCTGTTTTTT. Full variable domain (missing parts from reference TRBV2 and TRBJ2-2): EPEVTQTPSHQVTQMGQEVILRCVPISNHLYFYWYRQILGQKVEFLVSFYNNEISEKSEIFDDQFSVERPDGSNFTLKIRSTKLEDSAMYFCASGGQRNTGELFFGEGSRLTVL.

Here the CDR3 reads CAIWTGGSYEQYF. The CDR3 bases are TGTGCTATTTGGACAGGGGGCTCCTACGAGCAGTACTTC. The genes are TRBV30 and TRBJ2-7; 10 nucleotides match TRBD1. From germline, CDR1 is GTSNPN and CDR2 SVGIG (reference sequence). CDR3 length equals 13 residues. Drawing the rest from reference TRBV30 and TRBJ2-7, the complete variable domain is SQTIHQWPATLVQPVGSPLSLECTVEGTSNPNLYWYRQAAGRGLQLLFYSVGIGQISSEVPQNLSASRPQDRQFILSSKKLLLSDSGFYLCAIWTGGSYEQYFGPGTRLTVT.

This clonotype was found once. A much bigger clone sits one base away, suggesting this may be a read error. The chain has TRBV19 and TRBJ1-5, with D hard to call. The length of the CDR3 is 13 residues. From germline, CDR1 is LNHDA and CDR2 SQIVND (reference sequence). Trimming removed 5 bases from V and 7 bases from J, with 12 bases in between. The CDR3 region is CASSWAVQQPQHF. DNA for the CDR3: TGTGCCAGTAGTTGGGCTGTCCAACAGCCCCAGCATTTT.

A few counts support this clonotype. The chain links TRBV20-1 to TRBJ1-2; 7 bases are shared with TRBD1. V dropped 6 bases and J dropped 4; count of bases not matched to a gene: 8. The CDR3 covers 13 residues. The V gene's germline CDR1 is DFQATT and CDR2 SNEGSKA (reference sequence). The CDR3 DNA sequence: TGCAGTGCCATCCGACAGGGAGGCTATGGCTACACCTTC. Translating gives CSAIRQGGYGYTF.

V gene TRBV20-1 combines with J gene TRBJ2-7; 7 bases are shared with TRBD2. In germline, CDR1 is DFQATT, CDR2 SNEGSKA (reference sequence). This CDR3 contains 15 residues. With 3 bases clipped from V and 3 bases from J, the junction kept 11 bases outside the gene matches. CDR3 DNA: TGCAGTGCTAGCCCCGCTCGCGGGAGTCGCTACGAGCAGTACTTC. Translating it yields CSASPARGSRYEQYF.

This clonotype was counted only a few times. The V and J genes are TRBV28 and TRBJ2-7, with TRBD1 matching over 9 bases. The CDR3 extends over 13 amino acids. The ends lost 5 bases at V and 5 bases at J; junction bases unmatched: 4. Germline CDR1 MDHEN, CDR2 SYDVKM. The CDR3 sequence: CASSVGQGDEQYF. The CDR3 DNA follows: TGTGCCAGCAGTGTGGGACAGGGCGACGAGCAGTACTTC.

This clonotype was recorded at least ten times. This chain links TRBV7-2 with TRBJ1-5; 7 bases are shared with TRBD1. CDR3 length equals 16 residues. The germline V gene has CDR1 SGHTA and CDR2 FQGNSA. V was clipped by 1 base and J by 5 bases; unmatched bases: 8. The CDR3 sequence: CASSLEADRPHQPQHF. DNA of the CDR3: TGTGCCAGCAGCTTAGAAGCGGACAGGCCTCATCAGCCCCAGCATTTT.

This clonotype showed up many times. The gene calls are TRBV7-2 and TRBJ2-7, with TRBD2 as a possible D gene (6 bases). This CDR3 comprises 14 residues. From germline, CDR1 is SGHTA and CDR2 FQGNSA. Trimming stripped 6 bases from V and 6 bases from J, with 18 bases between. The DNA for the CDR3 is TGTGCCAGCAGTCTCGGAGGGGCGGAGACCGAGCAGTACTTC. Protein sequence: CASSLGGAETEQYF.

At least ten counts were recorded for this clonotype. The chain joins TRBV7-2 to TRBJ1-2, with D possibly matching TRBD1 (6 bases). CDR3 length equals 15 residues. Trimming pared 0 bases from V and 2 bases from J, leaving 10 bases between. Germline values: CDR1 SGHTA, CDR2 FQGNSA. Here the CDR3 reads CASSLARGPNYGYTF. DNA for the CDR3: TGTGCCAGCAGCTTAGCGCGGGGGCCCAACTATGGCTACACCTTC.

This clonotype was counted at least ten times. The V call is TRBV19, the J call TRBJ2-7; D remains ambiguous. V shed 3 bases and J shed 0 bases, with 9 bases lying between them. CDR1 and CDR2 (germline): LNHDA, SQIVND (reference sequence). The length of the CDR3 is 14 residues. DNA of the CDR3: TGTGCCAGTAGTATGGCACAGAACTCCTACGAGCAGTACTTC. It encodes CASSMAQNSYEQYF.

As to this clonotype: A much larger clone sits a single nucleotide away, making a read error possible. Because the CDR3 is missing its conserved closing phenylalanine or tryptophan, this is likely a read error. The rearrangement joins TRBV12-3 or TRBV12-4 to TRBJ2-5; 12 bases map to TRBD1. The CDR3 covers 16 residues. The ends lost 3 bases at V and 4 bases at J; junction bases unmatched: 6. The CDR3 nucleotides are TGTGCCAGCAGTTTGGACCGGGACAGGGGGCGAGAGACCCAGTACATC. Translated, it gives CASSLDRDRGRETQYI.

This clonotype was counted ten times or more. The chain uses TRBV6-2 or TRBV6-3 and TRBJ2-3; D uncertain. V lost 0 bases, J lost 4 bases, and 8 bases lay in between. The CDR3 covers 14 residues. Germline V gene lookup returns CDR1 MNHEY and CDR2 SVGEGT. Here the CDR3 DNA reads TGTGCCAGCAGTTACTCGATAGTCGCAGATACGCAGTATTTT. It encodes CASSYSIVADTQYF.

This clonotype has more than one count but fewer than ten. V and J are TRBV25-1 and TRBJ1-1; D perhaps matches TRBD1 (5 bases). CDR1 MGHDK and CDR2 SYGVNS come from the germline V gene. The CDR3 length is 17 residues. Trimming stripped 0 bases from V and 8 bases from J, with 22 bases between. The DNA for the CDR3 is TGTGCCAGCAGTGAATATGGGGGAGGTAGGGGTCAGGCCGAAGCTTTCTTT. Protein sequence: CASSEYGGGRGQAEAFF.

This clonotype came up many times. This rearrangement joins TRBV7-2 to TRBJ2-7; 11 bases map to TRBD1. The CDR3 covers 15 residues. Germline CDR1 is SGHTA and CDR2 is FQGNSA. V was clipped by 5 bases and J by 7 bases; unmatched bases: 10. This CDR3 is CASSLRTGGAGEQYF. The CDR3 region has the DNA TGTGCCAGCAGCCTCCGGACAGGGGGCGCGGGAGAGCAGTACTTC.

This clonotype was counted ten times or more. The chain uses TRBV20-1 and TRBJ1-1, with 12 bases fitting TRBD1. This CDR3 has 12 amino acids. Germline values: CDR1 DFQATT, CDR2 SNEGSKA (reference sequence). DNA for the CDR3: TGCAGCGCGGGACAGGGGGCTTCTGAAGCTTTCTTT. Its translation is CSAGQGASEAFF.

This clonotype was seen many times. The V and J genes are TRBV7-2 and TRBJ2-7, with D hard to call. The CDR3 is 13 amino acids. V was clipped by 5 bases and J by 0 bases, with 8 bases between them. Germline assignment: CDR1 SGHTA and CDR2 FQGNSA. CDR3 nucleotide sequence: TGTGCCAGCAGCGCCAGGAGCTCCTACGAGCAGTACTTC. Protein sequence: CASSARSSYEQYF.

This clonotype was picked up many times. This chain's CDR3 is CASSYNGGSWGNEQFF. CDR3 DNA: TGCGCCAGCAGCTACAATGGGGGTAGTTGGGGCAATGAGCAGTTCTTC. This chain joins TRBV5-1 and TRBJ2-1; possibly TRBD1 or TRBD2 for D (5 bases each). CDR1 is SGHRS, CDR2 YFSETQ, per germline. Trimming left V 3 bases short and J 6 bases short, with 19 bases between. This CDR3 is 16 amino acids long. Complete variable domain (other parts from reference TRBV5-1 and TRBJ2-1): KAGVTQTPRYLIKTRGQQVTLSCSPISGHRSVSWYQQTPGQGLQFLFEYFSETQRNKGNFPGRFSGRQFSNSRSEMNVSTLELGDSALYLCASSYNGGSWGNEQFFGPGTRLTVL.

Ten or more counts support this clonotype. The V gene is TRBV7-2, the J gene TRBJ1-2, with TRBD1 matching over 10 bases. V shed 5 bases and J 2 bases; nucleotides not matched to a gene: 8. There are 16 residues in the CDR3. From germline, CDR1 is SGHTA and CDR2 FQGNSA. As DNA, the CDR3 is TGTGCCAGCAGCCCCGGGGGGGGACAGGGGAACTATGGCTACACCTTC. This sequence encodes CASSPGGGQGNYGYTF.

This clonotype was seen at least ten times. The chain links TRBV7-2 to TRBJ2-7; the D is unclear. Trimming shortened V by 3 bases and J by 6 bases, and 9 bases separated the two germline ends. CDR1 and CDR2 from the germline V gene are SGHTA and FQGNSA. This CDR3 contains 12 residues. Written as DNA, the CDR3 is TGTGCCAGCAGCTTTTCGATGGGCGAGCAGTACTTC. This encodes CASSFSMGEQYF.

This clonotype was detected ten times or more. This sequence joins TRBV7-2 and TRBJ1-6, with D possibly TRBD1 on 6 matching bases. The CDR3 is made up of 16 amino acids. Germline V lookup: CDR1 SGHTA, CDR2 FQGNSA. The V end was cut by 4 bases, the J end by 9 bases, with 19 bases between. The CDR3 region is CASSSTPRGMGSPLHF. The CDR3 DNA follows: TGTGCCAGCAGCTCTACCCCCAGGGGCATGGGTTCACCCCTCCACTTT.

Many counts were recorded for this clonotype. The genes are TRBV7-2 and TRBJ1-1, with 7 nucleotides matching TRBD1. CDR1 SGHTA and CDR2 FQGNSA come from the germline V gene. This CDR3 spans 15 amino acids. J gave up 0 bases and V 5 bases, and 6 bases lay outside the gene matches. The CDR3 sequence: CASSPKTGLNTEAFF. The DNA for the CDR3 is TGTGCCAGCAGCCCGAAGACAGGGCTGAACACTGAAGCTTTCTTT.

This clonotype was detected ten times or more. The chain joins TRBV7-9 to TRBJ2-3; D may be TRBD1 (6 bases). This CDR3 has 13 amino acids. Germline values: CDR1 SEHNR, CDR2 FQNEAQ (reference sequence). Between the trimmed V and J ends, which lost 5 bases and 4 bases, there was a span of 10 bases. The CDR3 spells CASSMRQADTQYF. The CDR3 coding sequence is TGTGCCAGCAGCATGAGACAGGCAGATACGCAGTATTTT.

This clonotype was seen repeatedly, ten times or more. This chain links TRBV12-3 or TRBV12-4 with TRBJ2-7; D is possibly TRBD1 (7 bases). The CDR3 contains 15 residues. V shed 6 bases and J shed 2 bases, with 17 bases lying between them. Here the CDR3 reads CASSQETGRTYEQYF. The CDR3 region has the DNA TGTGCCAGCAGCCAGGAGACAGGGAGGACCTACGAGCAGTACTTC.

This clonotype was recorded at least ten times. The chain combines TRBV27 with TRBJ1-2; D is ambiguous. The ends were cut back, 5 bases at V and 4 bases at J, with 11 bases in the middle. CDR1 and CDR2 (germline): MNHEY, SMNVEV (reference sequence). The CDR3 is 13 residues long. The DNA of the CDR3 is TGTGCCAGCAGTCCCGTGTCGGGCTATGGCTACACCTTC. Translating it yields CASSPVSGYGYTF.

Many counts were recorded for this clonotype. The genes are TRBV6-1 and TRBJ2-5; D gene unclear. The CDR3 totals 13 residues. Germline values: CDR1 MNHNS, CDR2 SASEGT. Trimming removed 4 bases at V and 5 bases at J, with 11 bases between. CDR3 nucleotides: TGTGCCAGCAGTGGGGTGGGTCGGGAGACCCAGTACTTC. As protein: CASSGVGRETQYF.